The rows below give T cell receptor beta chains drawn from one sample of a study of OX40 agonist ivuxolimab in advanced cancers. Produced via immunoSEQ multiplex PCR; TCRdb's table is partial and in-frame only. Here the sample spans about 95,000 clones, 89% being singletons. The starting material was CD4+ or CD8+ T cells sorted from blood, obtained in a trial of the OX40 agonist ivuxolimab. The receptors originated from an adult with an advanced solid tumor such as melanoma, head and neck, liver or kidney cancer. Each CDR3 is given with its conserved first and last residue. Each record gives: V gene, clone size, D gene, J gene, CDR3 DNA, CDR3 protein. D genes are given only for firm matches. Clone size is shown for a subset of rows, as once, few, many or a class of expanded clone.

>TRBV27|NA|NA|TRBJ2-7
TGTGCCAGCAGTTCAACAAAGGGTATAGCCCTCTACGAGCAGTACTTC
CASSSTKGIALYEQYF
>TRBV9|once|NA|TRBJ2-7
TGTGCCAGCAGCGTAGCGCAGGGGCTGTTTGACGAGCAGTACTTC
CASSVAQGLFDEQYF
>TRBV19|NA|NA|TRBJ1-1
TGTGCCAGTAGTATATCCTCTCCGACAGGAAACACTGAAGCTTTCTTT
CASSISSPTGNTEAFF
>TRBV4-3|NA|NA|TRBJ1-2
TGCGCCAGCAGCCAAGATAAGGCAGGTTTTGGTTATGGCTACACCTTC
CASSQDKAGFGYGYTF
>TRBV5-4|NA|NA|TRBJ2-5
TGTGCCAGCAGTATGACGACTCAAGAGACCCAGTACTTC
CASSMTTQETQYF
>TRBV19|once|NA|TRBJ2-1
TGTGCCGCCGGGGGCGGGGGAATGTCCTACAATGAGCAGTTCTTC
CAAGGGGMSYNEQFF
>TRBV15|NA|TRBD2|TRBJ2-7
TGTGCCACCAGCAGTACTAGCGGGAGGATCCACGAGCAGTACTTC
CATSSTSGRIHEQYF
>TRBV4-3|NA|NA|TRBJ1-2
TGCGCCAGCAGCCAAGATCTGGTAGGCGGAGGACTCTATGGCTACACCTTC
CASSQDLVGGGLYGYTF
>TRBV6-6|NA|NA|TRBJ1-3
TGTGCCAGCCATGCAGTATCTCGCTCTGGAAACACCATATATTTT
CASHAVSRSGNTIYF
>TRBV7-9|NA|TRBD1|TRBJ1-1
TGTGCCAGCAGCCCGTCTGGTGGACAGGGAGTCGCTGAAGCTTTCTTT
CASSPSGGQGVAEAFF
>TRBV7-6|once|TRBD1|TRBJ2-7
TGTGCCAGCAGCTTATCGGACAGGGCGTCCTACGAGCAGTACTTC
CASSLSDRASYEQYF
>TRBV20-1|NA|TRBD1|TRBJ1-1
TGCAGTACCGGTAGGGACAGGGGAGCTTTCTTT
CSTGRDRGAFF